These 27 T cell receptor beta chains originate from one sample sequenced in a study of shared clonotypes between healthy human individuals. Sequenced by immunoSEQ multiplex PCR; TCRdb stores in-frame clones only, minus some. The profile shows about 2.3 million clones, approximately 95% of them singletons. What was sequenced was naive CD4+ T cells from PBMCs. Sample subset: CD45RA+ positively selected. These receptors were taken from a young man in good health. Some clones in this sample may be carry-over from other donors' samples.

The V and J genes are TRBV28 and TRBJ2-5; possibly TRBD1 for D (6 bases). With 7 bases removed from V and 3 bases from J, the gap between germline ends came to 15 bases. CDR3 length equals 14 residues. Germline V CDR1 and CDR2: MDHEN, SYDVKM. In DNA form, the CDR3 reads TGTGCCAGCATCCCCCAGGGGCAGGAAGAGACCCAGTACTTC. Amino acids: CASIPQGQEETQYF.

V is TRBV6-1 and J is TRBJ1-5, with D perhaps TRBD1 (6 bases). The germline V gene has CDR1 MNHNS and CDR2 SASEGT. Trimming took 2 bases from V and 2 from J, leaving 10 bases between them. The CDR3 covers 15 residues. This CDR3 is CASSEIPGGNQPQHF. CDR3 DNA sequence: TGTGCCAGCAGTGAAATCCCAGGGGGCAATCAGCCCCAGCATTTT.

This CDR3 is CASTMRLAIHNEQFF. In nucleotides, the CDR3 is TGTGCCAGCACTATGCGGCTTGCTATCCACAATGAGCAGTTCTTC. This sequence joins TRBV2 and TRBJ2-1; unclear D gene. V lost 7 bases, J lost 5 bases, and 18 bases lay in between. This CDR3 is built from 15 residues. CDR1 and CDR2 from the germline V gene are SNHLY and FYNNEI. Together with reference TRBV2 and TRBJ2-1, the CDR3 gives the full variable domain: EPEVTQTPSHQVTQMGQEVILRCVPISNHLYFYWYRQILGQKVEFLVSFYNNEISEKSEIFDDQFSVERPDGSNFTLKIRSTKLEDSAMYFCASTMRLAIHNEQFFGPGTRLTVL.

This chain uses TRBV6-4 with TRBJ2-1; 10 bases align to TRBD2. The ends lost 4 bases at V and 9 bases at J; junction bases unmatched: 0. The CDR3 loop spans 12 amino acids. Germline loops: CDR1 MRHNA, CDR2 SNTAGT. The CDR3 DNA follows: TGTGCCAGCAGTGTAGCGGGGGGTGAGCAGTTCTTC. It yields the protein CASSVAGGEQFF.

This clone was recorded only once. The V call is TRBV11-2, the J call TRBJ2-1, with D possibly matching TRBD2 (5 bases). In germline, CDR1 is SGHAT, CDR2 FQNNGV. The CDR3 contains 15 residues. Trimming took off 2 bases at V and 1 base at J, with 9 bases between the two ends. The CDR3 reads CASSLIWESYNEQFF. CDR3 coding DNA: TGTGCCAGCAGCTTAATCTGGGAGTCCTACAATGAGCAGTTCTTC.

The rearrangement links TRBV10-3 to TRBJ1-3; 10 nucleotides align to TRBD1. This CDR3 has 16 amino acids. Per the germline V gene, CDR1 is ENHRY and CDR2 is SYGVKD. V lost 6 bases, J lost 4 bases, and 9 bases stayed unmatched. The CDR3 region has the DNA TGTGCCATCAGGGAAGTGACAGGGGGCTCAGGAAACACCATATATTTT. It codes for CAIREVTGGSGNTIYF.

The chain employs TRBV28 and TRBJ2-1, with 11 bases identical to TRBD2. Per the germline V gene, CDR1 is MDHEN and CDR2 is SYDVKM. The CDR3 is made up of 16 amino acids. V gave up 3 bases and J gave up 6 bases; unmatched junction bases: 7. CDR3 protein: CASSFPLAGARNEQFF. CDR3 nucleotides: TGTGCCAGCAGTTTTCCACTAGCGGGAGCACGCAATGAGCAGTTCTTC.

The CDR3 loop reads CASSQSERQETSYEQYF. The CDR3 nucleotides read TGCGCCAGCAGTCAATCGGAGAGACAGGAGACCTCCTACGAGCAGTACTTC. This chain connects TRBV23-1 to TRBJ2-7; TRBD1 might be the D (6 bases). TRBV23-1 is identified as an open reading frame with a role that is uncertain. V was pared by 0 bases and J by 0 bases, with 15 bases between. The CDR3 contains 17 residues.

A few counts support this clone. The chain uses TRBV7-3 and TRBJ1-1, with D maybe TRBD1 (6 bases). V shed 5 bases and J shed 5 bases, with 12 bases lying between them. Germline CDR1 SGHTA, CDR2 FQGTGA. The length of the CDR3 is 13 residues. This chain's CDR3 is CASSPKTGTEAFF. CDR3 coding DNA: TGTGCCAGCAGCCCGAAAACAGGGACTGAAGCTTTCTTT. Complete variable domain (other parts from reference TRBV7-3 and TRBJ1-1): GAGVSQTPSNKVTEKGKYVELRCDPISGHTALYWYRQSLGQGPEFLIYFQGTGAADDSGLPNDRFFAVRPEGSVSTLKIQRTERGDSAVYLCASSPKTGTEAFFGQGTRLTVV.

The chain carries TRBV6-1 and TRBJ1-2; D gene unclear. V lost 7 bases to trimming and J lost 2 bases, with 8 bases between them. Germline V gene lookup returns CDR1 MNHNS and CDR2 SASEGT. The CDR3 runs to 12 residues. The CDR3 nucleotides read TGTGCCAGCATAACCGGGAACTATGGCTACACCTTC. Encoded protein: CASITGNYGYTF.

V usage is TRBV28 and J usage is TRBJ2-7, with no clear D. The CDR3 spans 13 residues. The germline gives CDR1 MDHEN, CDR2 SYDVKM. V was cut by 7 bases and J by 2 bases, with 12 bases left in between. CDR3 bases: TGTGCCAGCATGAGGCCCGGGCCCTACGAGCAGTACTTC. Its protein product is CASMRPGPYEQYF. The full variable domain, completed using reference TRBV28 and TRBJ2-7, is DVKVTQSSRYLVKRTGEKVFLECVQDMDHENMFWYRQDPGLGLRLIYFSYDVKMKEKGDIPEGYSVSREKKERFSLILESASTNQTSMYLCASMRPGPYEQYFGPGTRLTVT.

For the CDR3, the DNA is TGTGCCAGCAGCGTTGGGGCTTTTGTCAACTATGGCTACACCTTC. As protein: CASSVGAFVNYGYTF. The chain employs TRBV9 and TRBJ1-2; TRBD1 might be the D (5 bases). The germline V and J ends were trimmed by 2 bases and 2 bases, with 13 bases remaining between them. The CDR3 runs 15 residues. The germline CDR1 and CDR2 sequences are SGDLS and YYNGEE.

The chain links TRBV7-6 to TRBJ2-3; TRBD1 agrees at 10 bases. This CDR3 has 13 residues. V dropped 6 bases and J dropped 5; count of bases not matched to a gene: 2. The V gene's germline CDR1 is SGHVS and CDR2 FNYEAQ. The CDR3 nucleotides read TGTGCCAGCAGGCGGACAGGGGGAGATACGCAGTATTTT. Translated, it gives CASRRTGGDTQYF. Based on the CDR3 plus reference TRBV7-6 and TRBJ2-3, the full variable domain is GAGVSQSPRYKVTKRGQDVALRCDPISGHVSLYWYRQALGQGPEFLTYFNYEAQQDKSGLPNDRFSAERPEGSISTLTIQRTEQRDSAMYRCASRRTGGDTQYFGPGTRLTVL.

This rearrangement joins TRBV19 to TRBJ2-7; possibly TRBD2 for D (5 bases). The V end lost 7 bases, the J end lost 6 bases, and 13 bases lay between the germline ends. This CDR3 region has 12 residues. Germline V gene lookup returns CDR1 LNHDA and CDR2 SQIVND (reference sequence). The CDR3 sequence: CASMSRGREQYF. For the CDR3, the DNA is TGTGCCAGTATGAGTCGGGGTCGCGAGCAGTACTTC.

V is TRBV15 and J is TRBJ2-5; D not resolved. Germline CDR1 reads LNHNV; CDR2 reads YYDKDF (reference sequence). This CDR3 spans 13 amino acids. With 3 bases removed from V and 0 bases from J, the gap between germline ends came to 5 bases. CDR3: CATSRYYQETQYF. Here the CDR3 DNA reads TGTGCCACCAGCAGGTATTACCAAGAGACCCAGTACTTC.

The chain recombines TRBV27 with TRBJ2-1, with 8 bases identical to TRBD1. Germline V lookup: CDR1 MNHEY, CDR2 SMNVEV (reference sequence). With V trimmed by 5 bases and J by 8 bases, 14 bases remained unmatched. The CDR3 has 16 residues. The CDR3 nucleotides read TGTGCCAGCAGTAGTCGACAGGGGTCCCTTATACATGAGCAGTTCTTC. Translation: CASSSRQGSLIHEQFF.

CDR3 coding DNA: TGCAGCGTTCCTAGAGGAGTAGATACGCAGTATTTT. As protein: CSVPRGVDTQYF. V usage is TRBV29-1 and J usage is TRBJ2-3; unclear D gene. CDR3 size: 12 residues. In germline, CDR1 is SQVTM, CDR2 ANQGSEA. The V end was cut by 5 bases, the J end by 5 bases, with 11 bases between.

The chain joins TRBV19 to TRBJ1-5; 7 bases align to TRBD1. With V trimmed by 2 bases and J by 7 bases, 11 bases remained unmatched. Germline loops: CDR1 LNHDA, CDR2 SQIVND (reference sequence). This CDR3 is 16 amino acids long. The CDR3 nucleotides are TGTGCCAGTAGTATACTACCGACAGGGCTCGGCCAGCCCCAGCATTTT. It codes for CASSILPTGLGQPQHF.

The V and J genes are TRBV27 and TRBJ1-5; D is unclear. The V end lost 3 bases, the J end lost 3 bases, and 3 bases lay between the germline ends. This CDR3 is built from 12 residues. Germline V gene lookup returns CDR1 MNHEY and CDR2 SMNVEV (reference sequence). Written as DNA, the CDR3 is TGTGCCAGCAGTTTTAACAATCAGCCCCAGCATTTT. This gives the protein CASSFNNQPQHF.

The genes are TRBV7-8 and TRBJ1-5; TRBD1 matches at 7 bases. Trimming at V came to 5 bases and at J to 0 bases, leaving 10 bases not matched to a gene. The germline V gene encodes CDR1 SGHVS and CDR2 FQNEAQ. This CDR3 spans 17 amino acids. This chain's CDR3 is CASSHWPGQHSNQPQHF. The CDR3 DNA sequence: TGTGCCAGCAGCCACTGGCCGGGACAGCATAGCAATCAGCCCCAGCATTTT.

V and J are TRBV19 and TRBJ1-5; 9 bases fit TRBD1. Germline trimming cut 11 bases from V and 5 bases from J; bases unmatched to any gene: 4. This CDR3 has 12 amino acids. Germline CDR1 reads LNHDA; CDR2 reads SQIVND (reference sequence). For the CDR3, the DNA is TGTGCCGACGGACAGGGGTATCAGCCCCAGCATTTT. Translated: CADGQGYQPQHF.

The V call is TRBV9, the J call TRBJ2-5; 8 positions agree with TRBD2. The CDR3 covers 16 residues. V trimming: 3 bases; J trimming: 5 bases; junction bases outside the gene matches: 12. CDR1 and CDR2 from the germline V gene are SGDLS and YYNGEE. In DNA form, the CDR3 reads TGTGCCAGCAGCGCGGGGGGAGCGGGAGCGTGGGAGACCCAGTACTTC. Its translation: CASSAGGAGAWETQYF. Full variable domain (rest looked up from reference TRBV9 and TRBJ2-5): DSGVTQTPKHLITATGQRVTLRCSPRSGDLSVYWYQQSLDQGLQFLIQYYNGEERAKGNILERFSAQQFPDLHSELNLSSLELGDSALYFCASSAGGAGAWETQYFGPGTRLLVL.

As regards this clone: Different DNA sequences within this sample yield the same CDR3. The chain joins TRBV6-1 to TRBJ1-5; D uncertain. The germline V and J ends were trimmed by 6 bases and 0 bases, with 6 bases remaining between them. Germline CDR1 reads MNHNS; CDR2 reads SASEGT. CDR3 length equals 13 residues. In DNA, the CDR3 is TGTGCCAGCAGAGGTGATAGCAATCAGCCCCAGCATTTT. Its translation: CASRGDSNQPQHF.

V usage is TRBV5-1 and J usage is TRBJ2-2; TRBD2 matches at 8 bases. V lost 2 bases and J lost 7; bases outside the gene matches: 7. The germline V gene has CDR1 SGHRS and CDR2 YFSETQ. CDR3 length: 15 amino acids. For the CDR3, the DNA is TGCGCCAGCAGCTTTGGACTAGCTGGGGGCGGGGAGCTGTTTTTT. It specifies CASSFGLAGGGELFF. Full variable domain (missing parts from reference TRBV5-1 and TRBJ2-2): KAGVTQTPRYLIKTRGQQVTLSCSPISGHRSVSWYQQTPGQGLQFLFEYFSETQRNKGNFPGRFSGRQFSNSRSEMNVSTLELGDSALYLCASSFGLAGGGELFFGEGSRLTVL.

This sequence joins TRBV7-6 and TRBJ1-2; no definite D call. Germline lookup yields CDR1 SGHVS and CDR2 FNYEAQ. The CDR3 has 13 residues. Trimming pared 3 bases from V and 1 base from J, leaving 6 bases between. CDR3 in amino acids: CASSLDGNYGYTF. For the CDR3, the DNA is TGTGCCAGCAGCTTGGACGGTAACTATGGCTACACCTTC.

This rearrangement joins TRBV28 to TRBJ1-3, with 8 bases that match TRBD1. There are 17 residues in the CDR3. From germline, CDR1 is MDHEN and CDR2 SYDVKM. J gave up 1 base and V 4 bases, and 9 bases lay outside the gene matches. The CDR3 loop reads CASSSGQGIPSGNTIYF. The CDR3 DNA sequence: TGTGCCAGCAGTTCCGGACAGGGCATACCGTCTGGAAACACCATATATTTT.

The V and J genes are TRBV5-1 and TRBJ2-3; 8 bases are a match to TRBD2. The CDR3 consists of 15 residues. V shed 3 bases and J 2 bases; nucleotides not matched to a gene: 5. CDR1 and CDR2 from the germline V gene are SGHRS and YFSETQ. The CDR3 region is CASSSGGQITDTQYF. In nucleotides, the CDR3 is TGCGCCAGCAGCTCGGGAGGGCAAATCACAGATACGCAGTATTTT.